Below, 6 T cell receptor beta chains from the same sample are listed, as sequenced in a study of radiotherapy plus CTLA-4 blockade in lung cancer. The method was immunoSEQ multiplex PCR; TCRdb's version includes in-frame clones alone and lacks a portion of them. Found here are around 40,000 clones, approximately 68% of them singletons; the top ten hold 9.8%. The sample in question was peripheral blood, obtained from a patient treated with radiotherapy plus ipilimumab. The receptors here all came from a human donor with non-small cell lung cancer who had stable disease on radiotherapy plus ipilimumab.

This clone was observed once. The chain links TRBV19 to TRBJ1-1, with D maybe TRBD1 (6 bases). Germline-derived CDR1 and CDR2 are LNHDA and SQIVND (reference sequence). The CDR3 is 15 residues long. Between the trimmed V and J ends, which lost 3 bases and 0 bases, there was a span of 11 bases. In nucleotides, the CDR3 is TGTGCCAGTAGTATGGACAGCCTATTGAACACTGAAGCTTTCTTT. Its translation: CASSMDSLLNTEAFF.

V usage is TRBV29-1 and J usage is TRBJ2-3, with 11 bases fitting TRBD1. Germline CDR1 SQVTM, CDR2 ANQGSEA. V was clipped by 4 bases and J by 2 bases; unmatched bases: 2. This CDR3 has 14 amino acids. As DNA, the CDR3 is TGCAGCGTTGTGGGACAGGGGGACACAGATACGCAGTATTTT. It is translated as CSVVGQGDTDTQYF.

This rearrangement joins TRBV7-2 to TRBJ2-3, with TRBD2 matching over 8 bases. CDR1 is SGHTA and CDR2 is FQGNSA in the germline V gene. This CDR3 region has 16 residues. Trimming cost V 5 bases and J 2 bases; bases outside gene matches: 9. The CDR3: CASSPGGRGATDTQYF. The CDR3 bases are TGTGCCAGCAGCCCGGGAGGGCGGGGGGCCACAGATACGCAGTATTTT. The full variable domain, in which reference TRBV7-2 and TRBJ2-3 provide the parts outside the CDR3, is GAGVSQSPSNKVTEKGKDVELRCDPISGHTALYWYRQSLGQGLEFLIYFQGNSAPDKSGLPSDRFSAERTGGSVSTLTIQRTQQEDSAVYLCASSPGGRGATDTQYFGPGTRLTVL.

V gene TRBV5-3 combines with J gene TRBJ2-5; TRBD1 matches at 7 bases. TRBV5-3 is known as an ORF, though its function is uncertain. V dropped 3 bases and J dropped 4; count of bases not matched to a gene: 21. The CDR3 contains 19 residues. The CDR3 DNA reads as TGTGCCAGAAGCTACACCAAGCTGCGGACAGGCGCTCGCCGAGAGACCCAGTACTTC. Translating gives CARSYTKLRTGARRETQYF.

This chain connects TRBV6-1 to TRBJ1-3; D may be TRBD1 (5 bases). Germline CDR1 reads MNHNS; CDR2 reads SASEGT. The length of the CDR3 is 15 residues. V lost 6 bases to trimming and J lost 0 bases, with 12 bases between them. The CDR3, as DNA: TGTGCCAGCAGCCAGGGTCAAGTCTCTGGAAACACCATATATTTT. Protein product: CASSQGQVSGNTIYF.

This chain uses TRBV27 with TRBJ1-1; tentatively, D is TRBD1 (6 bases). The germline gives CDR1 MNHEY, CDR2 SMNVEV (reference sequence). The CDR3 is 15 residues long. V was clipped by 3 bases and J by 5 bases, with 16 bases between them. The CDR3 nucleotides are TGTGCCAGCAGTTTTTGGGGGCGCGAAGGAACTGAAGCTTTCTTT. This translates into CASSFWGREGTEAFF.